This T cell receptor beta chain is drawn from a study of T-cell reconstitution after alpha-beta-depleted transplantation in children. Many counts were recorded for this clonotype. The library targeted TCRbeta and was prepared with unique molecular identifiers. MiXCR, applied by TCRdb to the PCR reads, yields one record per CDR3 protein. Found here are approximately 640,000 distinct CDR3 sequences, 16% of them singletons; the top ten hold approximately 1%. CDR3 length equals 12 residues. Trimming took off 4 bases at V and 4 bases at J, with 7 bases between the two ends. In germline, CDR1 is LNHNV, CDR2 YYDKDF (reference sequence).

The receptor was isolated from a human donor who donated a stem cell graft to a child with acute myeloid leukemia. This chain connects TRBV15 to TRBJ1-2; D not certain. Sequencing used PBMCs from the stem cell graft donor, obtained from the stem cell graft. CDR3 nucleotides: TGTGCCACCAGCAATATAAGCTATGGCTACACCTTC. It is translated as CATSNISYGYTF.